A selection of T cell receptor beta chains follows, all from one sample in a study of blood T cell repertoires in COVID-19. Measured with immunoSEQ multiplex PCR; TCRdb has only the in-frame clones, and not every one. The table lists 150,000 to 200,000 clones, around 79% of them singletons. Sequenced: peripheral blood. These receptors originate from a man aged 50 to 60 who had recovered from COVID-19. Both conserved end residues are part of each CDR3. Fields, in order: clone size, D gene, J gene, V gene, CDR3 protein, CDR3 DNA. D genes are given only for firm matches. A clone size is listed for some rows: how often the clone was seen (once, few, many), or a class if it is expanded.

size: -; D: TRBD2; J: TRBJ2-7; V: TRBV7-2; CDR3: CASSLYTSGRAEQYF; DNA: TGTGCCAGCAGCTTATACACTAGCGGGAGAGCCGAGCAGTACTTC
size: -; D: -; J: TRBJ1-5; V: TRBV5-1; CDR3: CASSLVFGGLPQHF; DNA: TGCGCCAGCAGCTTGGTATTTGGCGGTTTGCCCCAGCATTTT
size: -; D: -; J: TRBJ1-2; V: TRBV7-2; CDR3: CASSLAGTGANYGYTF; DNA: TGTGCCAGCAGCTTAGCGGGGACGGGAGCTAACTATGGCTACACCTTC
size: -; D: TRBD2; J: TRBJ2-2; V: TRBV18; CDR3: CASSPGTSGRVGGELFF; DNA: TGTGCCAGCTCACCCGGGACTAGCGGGAGAGTCGGCGGGGAGCTGTTTTTT
size: -; D: -; J: TRBJ2-1; V: TRBV5-1; CDR3: CASSVQGSSYNEQFF; DNA: TGCGCCAGCAGCGTGCAGGGGAGCTCCTACAATGAGCAGTTCTTC
size: -; D: -; J: TRBJ2-5; V: TRBV28; CDR3: CATSEGATGETQYF; DNA: TGTGCCACCTCGGAGGGCGCCACGGGGGAGACCCAGTACTTC
size: -; D: TRBD2; J: TRBJ2-2; V: TRBV9; CDR3: CASSVGLADTGELFF; DNA: TGTGCCAGCAGCGTTGGACTAGCGGACACCGGGGAGCTGTTTTTT
size: few; D: TRBD2; J: TRBJ2-7; V: TRBV9; CDR3: CASSAAGGFHEQYF; DNA: TGTGCCAGCAGCGCGGCGGGAGGCTTCCACGAGCAGTACTTC
size: -; D: TRBD1; J: TRBJ2-6; V: TRBV7-9; CDR3: CASSANRGLSFSGANVLTF; DNA: TGTGCCAGCAGCGCAAACAGGGGGCTCTCTTTTTCTGGGGCCAACGTCCTGACTTTC
size: -; D: -; J: TRBJ1-1; V: TRBV12-5; CDR3: CASTTFGMNTEAFF; DNA: TGTGCTAGTACGACATTCGGAATGAACACTGAAGCTTTCTTT
size: -; D: -; J: TRBJ2-2; V: TRBV5-1; CDR3: CASSFGDLAGELFF; DNA: TGCGCCAGCAGCTTCGGGGATTTGGCCGGGGAGCTGTTTTTT
size: -; D: -; J: TRBJ1-3; V: TRBV30; CDR3: CAWTRDTGNTIYF; DNA: TGTGCCTGGACCCGGGACACTGGAAACACCATATATTTT
size: -; D: -; J: TRBJ1-4; V: TRBV27; CDR3: CASSWIAGPNEKLFF; DNA: TGTGCCAGCAGTTGGATTGCAGGGCCGAATGAAAAACTGTTTTTT
size: -; D: TRBD2; J: TRBJ2-2; V: TRBV2; CDR3: CASSLAGPNTGELFF; DNA: TGTGCCAGCAGTCTAGCGGGGCCGAACACCGGGGAGCTGTTTTTT
size: -; D: -; J: TRBJ2-7; V: TRBV7-9; CDR3: CASSFVRDEQYF; DNA: TGTGCCAGCAGCTTTGTTAGAGACGAGCAGTACTTC
size: -; D: TRBD1; J: TRBJ1-5; V: TRBV5-1; CDR3: CASSLGQGDQPQHF; DNA: TGCGCCAGCAGCCTAGGACAGGGAGATCAGCCCCAGCATTTT
size: -; D: -; J: TRBJ2-7; V: TRBV4-1; CDR3: CASSPARTPGQPSYEQYF; DNA: TGCGCCAGCAGCCCTGCCCGGACTCCGGGCCAGCCCTCCTACGAGCAGTACTTC
size: -; D: TRBD1; J: TRBJ2-5; V: TRBV5-4; CDR3: CASSLTSTGQETQYF; DNA: TGTGCCAGCAGCCTTACATCGACAGGGCAAGAGACCCAGTACTTC
size: -; D: TRBD1; J: TRBJ2-3; V: TRBV29-1; CDR3: CSVERDRRTDTQYF; DNA: TGCAGCGTCGAGAGGGACAGGCGCACAGATACGCAGTATTTT
size: -; D: TRBD1; J: TRBJ2-3; V: TRBV7-6; CDR3: CASSLLTGGDTQYF; DNA: TGTGCCAGCAGCCTATTGACAGGGGGAGATACGCAGTATTTT
size: few; D: TRBD1; J: TRBJ1-1; V: TRBV2; CDR3: CASRRVTGAGTEAFF; DNA: TGTGCCAGCAGGAGGGTTACAGGGGCCGGGACTGAAGCTTTCTTT
size: -; D: -; J: TRBJ2-4; V: TRBV2; CDR3: CASSVRYLAKNIQYF; DNA: TGTGCCAGCAGTGTTCGGTACTTAGCCAAAAACATTCAGTACTTC
size: -; D: -; J: TRBJ1-2; V: TRBV7-2; CDR3: CASSSRPVEGYTF; DNA: TGTGCCAGCAGCTCTAGACCTGTGGAGGGCTACACCTTC
size: -; D: -; J: TRBJ2-1; V: TRBV3-1/TRBV3-2; CDR3: CASSQEGQGYNEQFF; DNA: TGTGCCAGCAGCCAAGAAGGACAAGGGTACAATGAGCAGTTCTTC
size: -; D: -; J: TRBJ1-2; V: TRBV27; CDR3: CASSFLYTNYGYTF; DNA: TGTGCCAGCAGTTTCCTCTATACTAACTATGGCTACACCTTC
size: once; D: -; J: TRBJ1-1; V: TRBV5-1; CDR3: CASSLSMNTEAFF; DNA: TGCGCCAGCAGCTTGTCTATGAACACTGAAGCTTTCTTT
size: -; D: TRBD2; J: TRBJ2-7; V: TRBV7-2; CDR3: CASSPSPTSLKQYF; DNA: TGTGCCAGCAGCCCGTCACCGACTAGCCTCAAGCAGTACTTC
size: -; D: TRBD1; J: TRBJ2-1; V: TRBV3-1/TRBV3-2; CDR3: CASSQTGSNEQFF; DNA: TGTGCCAGCAGCCAGACAGGGAGCAATGAGCAGTTCTTC
size: -; D: TRBD1; J: TRBJ1-3; V: TRBV30; CDR3: CAWRSVDRDSGNTIYF; DNA: TGTGCCTGGAGGTCTGTGGACAGGGACTCTGGAAACACCATATATTTT
size: -; D: -; J: TRBJ2-7; V: TRBV15; CDR3: CATSRDPRDEQYF; DNA: TGTGCCACCAGCAGAGATCCCAGGGACGAGCAGTACTTC
size: -; D: TRBD1; J: TRBJ1-2; V: TRBV10-3; CDR3: CAISNRGTFTVNYGYTF; DNA: TGTGCCATCAGTAACAGGGGAACTTTCACCGTAAACTATGGCTACACCTTC